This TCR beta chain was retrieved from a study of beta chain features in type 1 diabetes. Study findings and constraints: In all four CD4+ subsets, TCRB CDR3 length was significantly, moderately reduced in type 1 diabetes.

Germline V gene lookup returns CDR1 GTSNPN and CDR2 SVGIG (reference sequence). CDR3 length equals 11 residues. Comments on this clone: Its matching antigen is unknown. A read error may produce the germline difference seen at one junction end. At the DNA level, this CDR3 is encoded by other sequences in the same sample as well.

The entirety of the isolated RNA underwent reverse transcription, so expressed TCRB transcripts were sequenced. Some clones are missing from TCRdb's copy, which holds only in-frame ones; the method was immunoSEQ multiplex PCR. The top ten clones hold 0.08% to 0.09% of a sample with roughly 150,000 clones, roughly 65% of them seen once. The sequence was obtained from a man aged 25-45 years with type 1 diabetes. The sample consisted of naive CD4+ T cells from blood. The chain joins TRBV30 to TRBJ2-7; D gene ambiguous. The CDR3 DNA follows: TGTGCCTGGTCCGTTTCCTATGAGCAGTACTTC. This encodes CAWSVSYEQYF.